A single sample gave rise to the 2 T cell receptor beta chains below, sequenced in a study of post-analysis software for immune sequencing data (dated by TCRdb to the mid-2010s). No antigen is known for these receptors. The method behind the library was PCR. The listed sequencing device is Illumina HiSeq 2500. Unique molecular identifiers were incorporated into TCR beta cDNA libraries to reduce PCR and sequencing biases. Through fastp at Q25 and MiXCR, TCRdb rebuilt clones from the public reads, retaining in-frame beta chains. Rows with a matching CDR3 protein are joined into one entry that keeps the most common DNA and genes. This sample holds 820,000 or so distinct CDR3 sequences; approximately 57% were observed only once. The ten largest clones represent 4% to 5.5% of the sample. Overall results and qualifications from the work: Significantly higher frequencies in patients than in controls were found for five or six TRBV segments, including TRBV5-6, TRBV5-1 and TRBV20-1.

Sequencing used blood. The receptors derive from a girl aged 10-17 years with multiple sclerosis.

The chain recombines TRBV27 with TRBJ1-1; D ambiguous. Germline CDR1 and CDR2: MNHEY and SMNVEV (reference sequence). V was clipped by 5 bases and J by 8 bases, with 15 bases between them. CDR3 length equals 13 residues. The CDR3 nucleotides read TGTGCCAGCAGTCCCCTGAGGGATGGAGAAGCTTTCTTT. Its protein is CASSPLRDGEAFF.

This clonotype was found a few times. J is TRBJ2-7 and V is TRBV25-1; D might be TRBD2 (6 bases). The germline gives CDR1 MGHDK, CDR2 SYGVNS. Between the trimmed V and J ends, which lost 6 bases and 2 bases, there was a span of 8 bases. This CDR3 comprises 12 residues. The CDR3 spells CASRGGTYEQYF. In nucleotides, the CDR3 is TGTGCCAGCAGGGGAGGTACCTACGAGCAGTACTTC.